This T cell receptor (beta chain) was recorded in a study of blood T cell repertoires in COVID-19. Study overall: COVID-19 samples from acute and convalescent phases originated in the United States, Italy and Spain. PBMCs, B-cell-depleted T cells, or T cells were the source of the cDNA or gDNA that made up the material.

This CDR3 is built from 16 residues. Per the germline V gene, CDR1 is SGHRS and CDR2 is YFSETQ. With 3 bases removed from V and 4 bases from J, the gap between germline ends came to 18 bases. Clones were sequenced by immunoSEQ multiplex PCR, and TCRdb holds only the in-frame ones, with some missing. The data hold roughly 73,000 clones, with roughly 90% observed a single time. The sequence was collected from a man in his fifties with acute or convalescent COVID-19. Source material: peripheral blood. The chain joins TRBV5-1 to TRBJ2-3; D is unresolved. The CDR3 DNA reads TGCGCCAGCAGCTCTGAGACGTCCCTTGGGCCAGATACGCAGTATTTT. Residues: CASSSETSLGPDTQYF.